This is a list of T cell receptor beta chains from one sample in a study of control samples from healthy donors and cancer patients. Some clones are missing from TCRdb's copy, which holds only in-frame ones; the method was immunoSEQ multiplex PCR. The sample includes approximately 170,000 clones, around nine tenths of them seen just once. The material sequenced was blood. The source of these receptors is a man between 25 and 39 years old in good health. Each CDR3 is given with its conserved first and last residue. The D gene is left open where the match is weak. A clone size is listed for some rows: how often the clone was seen (once, few, many), or a class if it is expanded.

V	J	D	size	DNA	CDR3
TRBV30	TRBJ2-3	.	.	TGTGCCTGGACTAGTCGGGATACGCAGTATTTT	CAWTSRDTQYF
TRBV2	TRBJ2-3	.	.	TGTGCCAGCAGTGTAATGGGGTCGGGCACAGATACGCAGTATTTT	CASSVMGSGTDTQYF
TRBV7-2	TRBJ1-1	.	.	TGTGCCAGCAGCCCTCCGGTGGGGGGGACTGAAGCTTTCTTT	CASSPPVGGTEAFF
TRBV7-9	TRBJ2-6	.	.	TGTGCCACACGGTGGACAGACGTAACTGGGGCCAACGTCCTGACTTTC	CATRWTDVTGANVLTF
TRBV2	TRBJ2-3	TRBD1	.	TGTGCCAGCACGGGGAGACAGGGGGGCACAGATACGCAGTATTTT	CASTGRQGGTDTQYF
TRBV4-1	TRBJ2-5	.	.	TGCGCCAGCAGCGGGACGATACAAGAGACCCAGTACTTC	CASSGTIQETQYF
TRBV19	TRBJ1-1	.	.	TGTGCCAGTACCCCGGGGGGGGCGAACACTGAAGCTTTCTTT	CASTPGGANTEAFF
TRBV5-4	TRBJ2-1	.	.	TGTGCCAGCAGCTGGGATAACAATGAGCAGTTCTTC	CASSWDNNEQFF
TRBV5-1	TRBJ2-3	.	.	TGCGCCAGCAGCTTGGAAGGGGTTGTGACAGATACGCAGTATTTT	CASSLEGVVTDTQYF
TRBV9	TRBJ1-2	TRBD1	.	TGTGCCAGCAGCCAGACAGGGACAGGGGGCGTAAGTGGCTACACCTTC	CASSQTGTGGVSGYTF
TRBV29-1	TRBJ2-3	TRBD2	.	TGCAGCGTTGGGACTAGCGGGGGGTTATATACGCAGTATTTT	CSVGTSGGLYTQYF
TRBV24-1	TRBJ1-2	.	few	TGTGCCACCAGTGATTTGGCGTTGAACTATGGCTACACCTTC	CATSDLALNYGYTF
TRBV5-6	TRBJ1-5	.	.	TGTGCCAGCAGCTTATTGGGCAATCAGCCCCAGCATTTT	CASSLLGNQPQHF
TRBV30	TRBJ1-4	.	once	TGTGCCTGGAGTGGGAAAAAGGATCATGAAAAACTGTTTTTT	CAWSGKKDHEKLFF
TRBV5-4	TRBJ1-3	.	.	TGTGCCAGCAGCTTGGAGGGGACTGGAAACACCATATATTTT	CASSLEGTGNTIYF
TRBV11-2	TRBJ2-5	.	once	TGTGCCAGCAGCTTAGATGGGGAGACCCAGTACTTC	CASSLDGETQYF
TRBV6-1	TRBJ2-7	TRBD1	.	TGTGCCAGCAGTGAAAGGGGACAGGGCTACGAGCAGTACTTC	CASSERGQGYEQYF
TRBV29-1	TRBJ1-4	TRBD1	once	TGCAGCGGTCGGACAGGGGGTGAAAAACTGTTTTTT	CSGRTGGEKLFF
TRBV25-1	TRBJ1-4	TRBD1	.	TGTGCCAGCAGTGGGACAGGACCTGGTTTTGAAAAACTGTTTTTT	CASSGTGPGFEKLFF
TRBV18	TRBJ1-2	.	.	TGTGCCAGCTCACCGGGAGACAAAAATGGCTACACCTTC	CASSPGDKNGYTF
TRBV9	TRBJ1-2	.	.	TGTGCCAGCAGCCGGGACATATCCTCCTATGGCTACACCTTC	CASSRDISSYGYTF
TRBV11-2	TRBJ2-5	.	.	TGTGCCAGCAGCTTAGCTAGAGAGACCCAGTACTTC	CASSLARETQYF
TRBV20-1	TRBJ2-1	.	once	TGCAGTGCTAGTGACGACAGGAACAATGAGCAGTTCTTC	CSASDDRNNEQFF
TRBV9	TRBJ2-3	.	.	TGTGCCAGCAGCGTTCAGGGGTCGGGCGATACGCAGTATTTT	CASSVQGSGDTQYF
TRBV27	TRBJ1-6	.	.	TGTGCCAGCAGTTTAAGGACGGGGCAATCACCCCTCCACTTT	CASSLRTGQSPLHF
TRBV15	TRBJ2-3	TRBD2	.	TGTGCCACCAGCACTGTAGCGGGGGGGAGCACAGATACGCAGTATTTT	CATSTVAGGSTDTQYF
TRBV19	TRBJ1-5	.	.	TGTGCCAGCACATGGGGCAGGGGTAATCAGCCCCAGCATTTT	CASTWGRGNQPQHF
TRBV19	TRBJ1-2	.	.	TGTGCCAGTAGTCCCCACGGGGGGTGGGGCTATGGCTACACCTTC	CASSPHGGWGYGYTF
TRBV5-6	TRBJ1-3	.	.	TGTGCCAGCAGCGACCGAACCCGGGTTTCTGGAAACACCATATATTTT	CASSDRTRVSGNTIYF
TRBV9	TRBJ2-1	TRBD2	.	TGTGCCAGCAGCTCGCGACTAGCGGGGTACAATGAGCAGTTCTTC	CASSSRLAGYNEQFF
TRBV5-8	TRBJ2-7	.	.	TGTGCCAGCAGCTTGGATCGCGAGCAGTACTTC	CASSLDREQYF
TRBV20-1	TRBJ1-4	.	once	TGCAGTGCTAGACGGGGTGAAAAACTGTTTTTT	CSARRGEKLFF
TRBV9	TRBJ1-1	TRBD1	.	TGTGCCAGCAGCATCCACGGGACAGCCACTGAAGCTTTCTTT	CASSIHGTATEAFF
TRBV19	TRBJ2-5	TRBD2	.	TGTGCCAGTAGTAGAGGTTTTTTGAGCGGGAGTACGGAGACCCAGTACTTC	CASSRGFLSGSTETQYF
TRBV4-1	TRBJ1-6	.	.	TGCGCCAGCAGCCAAGAAGGGGGTGACAATTCACCCCTCCACTTT	CASSQEGGDNSPLHF